These 16 T cell receptor beta chains originate from one sample sequenced in a study of CD8+CD57+ T cells in acquired aplastic anemia. Before being chosen for sequencing, patients had shown CD8+CD57+ cell expansion by flow cytometry. Genomic DNA templated the TCR beta VDJ and CDR3 profiling. TCRdb re-called the reads with MiXCR, one entry per CDR3 protein. Counted here are approximately 120,000 distinct CDR3 sequences, approximately 36% occurring once; the ten biggest clones make up about 2.4%. The sample consisted of sorted CD4+, CD8+, or CD8+CD57+ T cells (not recorded which) from PBMCs. The receptors derive from a human donor with aplastic anemia.

This clonotype has ten or more counts. J is TRBJ1-5 and V is TRBV6-1, with 7 bases aligning to TRBD1. The germline CDR1 and CDR2 sequences are MNHNS and SASEGT. The CDR3 is 16 residues long. V dropped 4 bases and J dropped 2; count of bases not matched to a gene: 8. The CDR3 spells CASSGQGLMGNQPQHF. CDR3 bases: TGTGCCAGCAGTGGACAGGGACTGATGGGCAATCAGCCCCAGCATTTT.

The V call is TRBV30, the J call TRBJ1-4; maybe TRBD1 (6 bases). The CDR3 runs 12 residues. Trimming pared 3 bases from V and 6 bases from J, leaving 8 bases between. Germline lookup yields CDR1 GTSNPN and CDR2 SVGIG (reference sequence). The CDR3 loop reads CAWRGGDEKLFF. Written as DNA, the CDR3 is TGTGCCTGGAGAGGGGGGGATGAAAAACTGTTTTTT.

This clonotype has at least ten counts. V gene TRBV5-1 combines with J gene TRBJ2-5; 14 bases match TRBD2. CDR3 length equals 15 residues. Losses at the gene ends were 0 bases for V and 9 bases for J; bases not matched to a gene: 4. Germline V CDR1 and CDR2: SGHRS, YFSETQ. CDR3 sequence: CASSLAGTSGGAQYF. CDR3 bases: TGCGCCAGCAGCTTGGCTGGGACTAGCGGGGGAGCCCAGTACTTC.

The chain has TRBV7-2 and TRBJ2-5; 8 bases are a match to TRBD1. The CDR3 covers 14 residues. The germline V gene has CDR1 SGHTA and CDR2 FQGNSA. The J segment lost 5 bases and the V segment lost 3 bases, leaving 5 bases of the junction unmatched. DNA of the CDR3: TGTGCCAGCAGCTTTGGACAGGGAAGGGAGACCCAGTACTTC. It encodes CASSFGQGRETQYF.

The chain combines TRBV20-1 with TRBJ1-2; the D gene is possibly TRBD1 (5 bases). Germline lookup yields CDR1 DFQATT and CDR2 SNEGSKA (reference sequence). The V end lost 3 bases, the J end lost 3 bases, and 11 bases lay between the germline ends. The CDR3 length is 13 residues. The CDR3 loop is CSARGDPDYGYTF. DNA for the CDR3: TGCAGTGCTAGGGGGGACCCTGACTATGGCTACACCTTC.

Ten or more counts support this clonotype. The gene calls are TRBV6-2 or TRBV6-3 and TRBJ1-2, with TRBD1 as a possible D gene (6 bases). The germline V and J ends were trimmed by 5 bases and 7 bases, with 23 bases remaining between them. The CDR3 has 16 residues. The germline V gene encodes CDR1 MNHEY and CDR2 SVGEGT. The CDR3 DNA is TGTGCCAGCAGTCTGGGGGGCACGGGCCGGCTCGGTGGCTACACCTTC. Translated: CASSLGGTGRLGGYTF.

This clonotype was observed a single time. Since the CDR3 does not end with the conserved phenylalanine or tryptophan, this likely comes from a read error. J is TRBJ2-5 and V is TRBV7-8, with D possibly TRBD2 on 5 matching bases. CDR3 length: 14 amino acids. The V end lost 5 bases, the J end lost 4 bases, and 14 bases lay between the germline ends. Germline CDR1 is SGHVS and CDR2 is FQNEAQ. The DNA of the CDR3 is TGTGCCAGCAGCCACGGCTCGGCGGGAGAGACCCAGTACCTC. It codes for CASSHGSAGETQYL.

At least ten counts were recorded for this clonotype. The chain links TRBV20-1 to TRBJ2-7; 8 bases line up with TRBD1. The J segment lost 7 bases and the V segment lost 5 bases, leaving 4 bases of the junction unmatched. This CDR3 is 11 amino acids long. The germline CDR1 and CDR2 sequences are DFQATT and SNEGSKA (reference sequence). As DNA, the CDR3 is TGCAGTGCTGGGGACAGGTTGGAGCAGTACTTC. Amino acids: CSAGDRLEQYF.

The chain combines TRBV7-2 with TRBJ2-7; perhaps TRBD2 as D (6 bases). Deletions cut 5 bases from V and 2 bases from J, with 16 bases between. The CDR3 is 15 residues long. Germline CDR1 is SGHTA and CDR2 is FQGNSA. This CDR3 reads CASSPSGGAPYEQYV. CDR3 bases: TGTGCCAGCAGCCCTTCTGGCGGGGCCCCCTACGAGCAGTACGTC.

This clonotype was recorded many times. The J gene is TRBJ2-7, the V gene TRBV10-3; D perhaps matches TRBD2 (6 bases). Germline V gene sequence: CDR1 ENHRY, CDR2 SYGVKD. Trimming took 7 bases from V and 4 from J, leaving 17 bases between them. The CDR3 is made up of 14 amino acids. CDR3 in amino acids: CAITSQGLIYEQYF. In DNA form, the CDR3 reads TGTGCCATCACCTCCCAGGGACTCATATACGAGCAGTACTTC.

Remarks on this clonotype: A read error may explain this, as a much larger clone is one base away. The chain carries TRBV20-1 and TRBJ2-1; D gene unclear. V dropped 1 base and J dropped 5 bases, with 9 bases sitting between them. The CDR3 covers 13 residues. In germline, CDR1 is DFQATT, CDR2 SNEGSKA (reference sequence). This chain's CDR3 is CSARGVTNNEQFF. The CDR3 DNA follows: TGCAGTGCTAGAGGGGTTACAAACAATGAGCAGTTCTTC.

The CDR3 here is CASSSPGYDKNIQYF. The CDR3 region has the DNA TGTGCCAGCAGTTCCCCAGGATACGACAAAAACATTCAGTACTTC. The J gene is TRBJ2-4, the V gene TRBV12-3 or TRBV12-4, with D hard to call. The CDR3 sequence is 15 residues long. With 4 bases removed from V and 3 bases from J, the gap between germline ends came to 13 bases.

This clonotype was recorded at least ten times. V gene TRBV3-1 combines with J gene TRBJ2-3; no reliable D call. CDR3 size: 13 residues. V was trimmed by 3 bases and J by 2 bases, leaving 6 bases between them. Germline CDR1 reads LGHDT; CDR2 reads YNNKEL (reference sequence). CDR3 coding DNA: TGTGCCAGCAGCCAGAAAGCCACAGATACGCAGTATTTT. This translates into CASSQKATDTQYF.

J is TRBJ2-1 and V is TRBV20-1; 7 nucleotides align to TRBD2. V trimming: 0 bases; J trimming: 3 bases; junction bases outside the gene matches: 2. Germline assignment: CDR1 DFQATT and CDR2 SNEGSKA (reference sequence). This CDR3 comprises 14 residues. In DNA form, the CDR3 reads TGCAGTGCTAGAGAAGCGGGGTTCTACAATGAGCAGTTCTTC. As protein: CSAREAGFYNEQFF.

The chain has TRBV7-2 and TRBJ2-7; D uncertain. V dropped 4 bases and J dropped 2 bases, with 6 bases sitting between them. From germline, CDR1 is SGHTA and CDR2 FQGNSA. The CDR3 covers 12 residues. CDR3 sequence (DNA): TGTGCCAGCAGCTACCGCCCCTACGAGCAGTACTTC. Its protein is CASSYRPYEQYF. The full variable domain, rest sourced from reference TRBV7-2 and TRBJ2-7, is GAGVSQSPSNKVTEKGKDVELRCDPISGHTALYWYRQSLGQGLEFLIYFQGNSAPDKSGLPSDRFSAERTGGSVSTLTIQRTQQEDSAVYLCASSYRPYEQYFGPGTRLTVT.

This clonotype appeared many times. The chain links TRBV19 to TRBJ2-3; possibly TRBD1 for D (7 bases). CDR1 LNHDA and CDR2 SQIVND come from the germline V gene (reference sequence). The CDR3 sequence is 14 residues long. V lost 10 bases and J lost 4, with 18 bases in between. The chain's CDR3 is CATRDRGRSDTQYF. In nucleotides, the CDR3 is TGTGCCACCCGGGACAGAGGGAGGTCAGATACGCAGTATTTT.